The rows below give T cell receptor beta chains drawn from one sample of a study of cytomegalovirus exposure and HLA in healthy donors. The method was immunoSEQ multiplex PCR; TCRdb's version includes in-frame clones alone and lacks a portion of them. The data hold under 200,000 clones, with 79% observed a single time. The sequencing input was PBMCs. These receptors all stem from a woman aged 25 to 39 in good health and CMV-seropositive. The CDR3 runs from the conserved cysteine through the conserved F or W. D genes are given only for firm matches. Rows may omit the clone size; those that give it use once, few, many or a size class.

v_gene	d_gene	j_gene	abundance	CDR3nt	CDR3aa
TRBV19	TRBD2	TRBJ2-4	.	TGTGCCAGACCTACTAGCGGGAGCCCTCTCTTAGCCAAAAACATTCAGTACTTC	CARPTSGSPLLAKNIQYF
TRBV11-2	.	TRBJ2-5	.	TGTGCCAGCAGCCTGACAGTTGGGGAGACCCAGTACTTC	CASSLTVGETQYF
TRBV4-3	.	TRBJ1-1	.	TGCGCCAGCAGCCAGGCGAGGGGGTGGACTGAAGCTTTCTTT	CASSQARGWTEAFF
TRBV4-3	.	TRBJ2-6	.	TGCGCCAGCAGCCAAGATTTATCAGGGGTCGCTGGGGCCAACGTCCTGACTTTC	CASSQDLSGVAGANVLTF
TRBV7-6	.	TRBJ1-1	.	TGTGCCAGCAGAACCAGGGGACAGAACACTGAAGCTTTCTTT	CASRTRGQNTEAFF
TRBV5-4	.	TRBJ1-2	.	TGTGCCAGCAGCTCCGCCGGGAACAAAGGGGGCTACACCTTC	CASSSAGNKGGYTF
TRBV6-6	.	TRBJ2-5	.	TGTGCCAGCAGTTATCTACAAGAGACCCAGTACTTC	CASSYLQETQYF
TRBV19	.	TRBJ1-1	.	TGTGCCTCTCGTCTTGGGCAGCACGGTTTGAACACTGAAGCTTTCTTT	CASRLGQHGLNTEAFF
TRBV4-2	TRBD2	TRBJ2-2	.	TGTGCCAGCAGCCAAGATGCGTCGGGACTAGCGAAAAACACCGGGGAGCTGTTTTTT	CASSQDASGLAKNTGELFF
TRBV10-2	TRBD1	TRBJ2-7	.	TGCGCCAGCAGCCTACAGGGGGATAGCTACGAGCAGTACTTC	CASSLQGDSYEQYF
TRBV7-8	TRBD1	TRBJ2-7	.	TGTGCCAGCAGCTTAACCCCCGGGACAGGGTCCTACGAGCAGTACTTC	CASSLTPGTGSYEQYF
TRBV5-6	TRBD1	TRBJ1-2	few	TGTGCCAGCAGCTGGCGGGACAGGGGTTCCTATGGCTACACCTTC	CASSWRDRGSYGYTF
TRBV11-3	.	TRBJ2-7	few	TGTGCCAGCAGCTTCCTCCCAGCGACTTACGAGCAGTACTTC	CASSFLPATYEQYF
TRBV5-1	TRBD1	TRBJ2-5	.	TGCGCCAGCAGCTTGGTGGTTACAGGGGGCGAGACCCAGTACTTC	CASSLVVTGGETQYF
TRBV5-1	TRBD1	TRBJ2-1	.	TGCGCCAGCAGCTCGACAGGGGGTTTCTACAATGAGCAGTTCTTC	CASSSTGGFYNEQFF
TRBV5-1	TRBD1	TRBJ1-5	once	TGCGCCAGCAGCTTAAGCCCACAGGGGAATCAGCCCCAGCATTTT	CASSLSPQGNQPQHF
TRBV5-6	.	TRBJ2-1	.	TGTGCCAGCAGCTCCCGGCGGGCCTCCTACAATGAGCAGTTCTTC	CASSSRRASYNEQFF
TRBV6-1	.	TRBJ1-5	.	TGTGCCAGCAGATTAACAACCGATCAGCCCCAGCATTTT	CASRLTTDQPQHF
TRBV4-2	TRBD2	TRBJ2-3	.	TGTGCCAGCAGCCAAGAAGGGAGCGGGGGGGCCGGGGATACGCAGTATTTT	CASSQEGSGGAGDTQYF
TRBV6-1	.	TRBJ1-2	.	TGTGCCAGCAGCGAAGCCTCAGGAAGTGATGGCTACACCTTC	CASSEASGSDGYTF
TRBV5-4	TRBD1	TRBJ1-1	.	TGTGCCAGCAGACCTCAGGGGGGAAATGAAGCTTTCTTT	CASRPQGGNEAFF
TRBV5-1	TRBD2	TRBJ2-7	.	TGCGCCAGCAGCCCAGACTCGGGGGGGGATAGACACGAGCAGTACTTC	CASSPDSGGDRHEQYF
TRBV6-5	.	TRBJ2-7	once	TGTGCCAGCAGTCCCAGGCCGATCGAGCAGTACTTC	CASSPRPIEQYF
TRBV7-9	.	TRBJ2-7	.	TGTGCCAGCAGCAACCTACTAGGGGGGAGGGCGGTCTACGAGCAGTACTTC	CASSNLLGGRAVYEQYF
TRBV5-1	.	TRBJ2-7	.	TGCGCCAGCAGCCCCCCCGGAGGGAACTACGAGCAGTACTTC	CASSPPGGNYEQYF
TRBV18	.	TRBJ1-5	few	TGTGCCAGCTCACCACCGGGGCCTCGCAATCAGCCCCAGCATTTT	CASSPPGPRNQPQHF
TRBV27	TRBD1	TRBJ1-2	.	TGTGCCAGCAGTACATACTATTCAGGGGGGTCTAACTATGGCTACACCTTC	CASSTYYSGGSNYGYTF
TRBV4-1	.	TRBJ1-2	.	TGCGCCAGCAGCCCAGAAGGACAGTACCTCTATGGCTACACCTTC	CASSPEGQYLYGYTF
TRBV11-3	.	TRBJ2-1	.	TGTGCCAGCAGCTGGGGAGGCGGGAACTACAATGAGCAGTTCTTC	CASSWGGGNYNEQFF
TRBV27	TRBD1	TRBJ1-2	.	TGTGCCAGCAGTGAAACCCGGACAGGGGGTTTGAATGGCTACACCTTC	CASSETRTGGLNGYTF
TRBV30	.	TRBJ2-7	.	TGTGCCTGGAGTGTACTAGAGGGGGTGGACGAGCAGTACTTC	CAWSVLEGVDEQYF
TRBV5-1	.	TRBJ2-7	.	TGCGCCAGCAGCGAAGCGTCTACCTACGAGCAGTACTTC	CASSEASTYEQYF
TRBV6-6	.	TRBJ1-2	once	TGTGCCAGCAGCCCACCCCGGGACACCTCTGGCTACACCTTC	CASSPPRDTSGYTF
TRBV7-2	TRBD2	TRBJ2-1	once	TGTGCCAGCAGCTGGGGACTAGCGGGACGAAATGAGCAGTTCTTC	CASSWGLAGRNEQFF
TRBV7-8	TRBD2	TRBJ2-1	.	TGTGCCAGCAGCTTCACTAGCGGGAGATATGAGCAGTTCTTC	CASSFTSGRYEQFF
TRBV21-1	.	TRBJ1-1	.	TGTGCCAGCAGCGCTAAAAGGGGACAGGAGAGCCCGGGGACTGAAGCTTTCTTT	CASSAKRGQESPGTEAFF
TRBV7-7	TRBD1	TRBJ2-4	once	TGTGCCAGCAGCTCGCCCCGGGACAGGGGCCACATTCAGTACTTC	CASSSPRDRGHIQYF
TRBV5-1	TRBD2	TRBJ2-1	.	TGCGCCAGCAGCTTGGAGCGCGGGAGGGTAGACAATGAGCAGTTCTTC	CASSLERGRVDNEQFF
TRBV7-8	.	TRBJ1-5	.	TGTGCCAGCAGGGGGACGGGGGGGGGTCAGCCCCAGCATTTT	CASRGTGGGQPQHF
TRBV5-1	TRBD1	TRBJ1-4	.	TGCGCCAGCAGCTCGGGACAGGGGAATGAAAAACTGTTTTTT	CASSSGQGNEKLFF
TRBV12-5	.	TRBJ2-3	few	TGTGCTAGTGGTTTGGTCACGGGTGTAATAGATGGCACAGATACGCAGTATTTT	CASGLVTGVIDGTDTQYF
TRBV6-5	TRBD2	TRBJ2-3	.	TGTGCCAGCAGTTATGAAGCGGGAGGCAATACGCAGTATTTT	CASSYEAGGNTQYF
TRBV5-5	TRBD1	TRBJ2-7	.	TGTGCCAGCAACCCCGCTGGGACAGTACGATCCTACGAGCAGTACTTC	CASNPAGTVRSYEQYF
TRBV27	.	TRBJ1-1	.	TGTGCCAGCAGGGAGGGCAGGGCTATGGGGGCTTTCTTT	CASREGRAMGAFF